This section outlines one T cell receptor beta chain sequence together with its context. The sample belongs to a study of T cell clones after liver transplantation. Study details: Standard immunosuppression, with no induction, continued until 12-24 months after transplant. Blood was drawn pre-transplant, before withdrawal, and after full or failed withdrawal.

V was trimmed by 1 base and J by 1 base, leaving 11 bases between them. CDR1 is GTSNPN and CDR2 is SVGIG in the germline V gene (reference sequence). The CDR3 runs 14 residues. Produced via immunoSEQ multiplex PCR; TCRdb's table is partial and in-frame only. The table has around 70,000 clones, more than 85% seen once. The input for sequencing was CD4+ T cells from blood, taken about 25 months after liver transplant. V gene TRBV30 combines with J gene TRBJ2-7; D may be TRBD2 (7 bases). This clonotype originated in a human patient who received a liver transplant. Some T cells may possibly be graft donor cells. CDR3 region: CAWSEGGESYEQYF. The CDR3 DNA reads TGTGCCTGGAGTGAGGGGGGGGAATCCTACGAGCAGTACTTC.